There are many counts of the clone carrying this T cell receptor (beta chain). This sample is part of a study of blood T cell repertoires in COVID-19. Germline V CDR1 and CDR2: SEHNR, FQNEAQ (reference sequence). Trimming pared 8 bases from V and 8 bases from J, leaving 19 bases between. The CDR3 spans 14 residues. Here immunoSEQ multiplex PCR was the method, and the copy in TCRdb shows in-frame clones only, minus some. The table shows roughly 150,000 clones, with about 85% occurring only once. The receptor's source is a woman aged 45-65 years with COVID-19, enrolled during active disease. The chain couples TRBV7-9 to TRBJ1-5; a possible D gene is TRBD1 (6 bases). The sequencing input was peripheral blood. The CDR3 DNA reads as TGTGCCAGCTCTCTTGGGACACACTGGGAGCCCCAGCATTTT. Translated, it gives CASSLGTHWEPQHF.